This is a list of T cell receptor beta chains from one sample in a study of graft-versus-host responses after intestinal transplantation. Their recognized antigens are unknown. The assay was immunoSEQ multiplex PCR, and TCRdb's table has in-frame clones only and misses some. The data hold roughly 120,000 clones, with 90% observed a single time. Sequenced here: unstimulated CD4+ T cells sorted from spleen or lymph node cells, sampled before intestinal transplant. These receptors all come from a human donor who received an intestinal transplant. Both conserved end residues are part of each CDR3. The D gene is left open where the match is weak. The size of a clone is reported for some rows only, either as once, few or many, or as a class for expanded clones.

CATSRDRGRYEQYF TGTGCCACCAGCAGAGATCGCGGGCGCTACGAGCAGTACTTC . TRBJ2-7 . TRBV15 14
CASSILETQYF TGTGCCAGCAGCATACTAGAGACCCAGTACTTC . TRBJ2-5 . TRBV5-4 11
CASSLSTGEGYEQYF TGTGCCAGCAGCTTGTCGACAGGGGAAGGATACGAGCAGTACTTC . TRBJ2-7 TRBD1 TRBV5-5 15
CASSFGGPGKNIQYF TGTGCCAGCAGCTTCGGTGGTCCGGGGAAAAACATTCAGTACTTC . TRBJ2-4 . TRBV7-2 15
CASSTGTALEKLFF TGCGCCAGCAGCACCGGGACAGCCCTTGAAAAACTGTTTTTT . TRBJ1-4 TRBD1 TRBV5-1 14
CASSPRQGALVTQYF TGCGCCAGCAGCCCCAGACAGGGGGCCCTTGTAACGCAGTATTTT . TRBJ2-3 TRBD1 TRBV5-1 15
CASSLPGSSYEQYF TGTGCCAGCAGCTTACCAGGGTCCTCCTACGAGCAGTACTTC few TRBJ2-7 . TRBV7-8 14
CASRYNSPINQPQHF TGTGCCAGCAGATATAATTCCCCTATTAATCAGCCCCAGCATTTT . TRBJ1-5 . TRBV6-1 15
CASSPGQGRTNTEAFF TGTGCCAGTAGCCCTGGACAGGGGAGGACGAACACTGAAGCTTTCTTT once TRBJ1-1 TRBD1 TRBV19 16
CASRSGVWQPQHF TGTGCCAGCAGGTCAGGGGTTTGGCAGCCCCAGCATTTT . TRBJ1-5 . TRBV6-5 13
CASSIVTSGTYEQYF TGTGCCAGTAGTATAGTGACTAGCGGTACCTACGAGCAGTACTTC once TRBJ2-7 TRBD2 TRBV19 15
CASSFRGTEQYF TGTGCCAGCAGCTTTCGGGGGACTGAGCAGTACTTC . TRBJ2-7 . TRBV11-3 12
CASSFGFSYNEQFF TGTGCCAGCAGCTTCGGGTTTTCCTACAATGAGCAGTTCTTC . TRBJ2-1 . TRBV9 14
CASVQQDTEAFF TGTGCCAGCGTGCAGCAGGACACTGAAGCTTTCTTT . TRBJ1-1 . TRBV2 12
CASSADSQTEIF TGTGCCAGTAGTGCAGACAGTCAGACCGAAATCTTC . TRBJ2-1 . TRBV19 12
CASSLRTSWGTDTQYF TGCGCCAGCAGTCTGCGGACTAGCTGGGGCACAGATACGCAGTATTTT . TRBJ2-3 TRBD2 TRBV10-2 16
CASSPPGGTEAFF TGTGCCAGCTCACCACCAGGGGGCACTGAAGCTTTCTTT . TRBJ1-1 . TRBV18 13